Presented here are 21 T cell receptor beta chains from one specimen sequenced in a study of early stage breast cancer tumors. TCRdb's table, derived via immunoSEQ multiplex PCR, lists solely in-frame clones and lacks some. The sample holds about 11,000 clones; around 75% are singletons and the top ten take 11% to 15%. The specimen was breast tumor tissue. These receptors were collected from a person aged 65 to 85 with breast cancer.

This clone was observed once. One junction end disagrees with the germline gene, perhaps due to a read error. The V and J genes are TRBV29-1 and TRBJ1-5, with D hard to call. The CDR3 sequence is 13 residues long. Per the germline V gene, CDR1 is SQVTM and CDR2 is ANQGSEA. CDR3 sequence reads: CSVQEAVGQPQHF. For the CDR3, the DNA is TGCAGCGTTCAAGAGGCGGTTGGTCAGCCCCAGCATTTT.

This chain uses TRBV30 with TRBJ1-1; TRBD1 aligns across 9 bases. V was clipped by 2 bases and J by 10 bases; unmatched bases: 5. This CDR3 region has 12 residues. Germline CDR1 is GTSNPN and CDR2 is SVGIG (reference sequence). CDR3 bases: TGTGCCTGGAGTTTAGGACAGGGGACAGCTTTCTTT. Encoded protein: CAWSLGQGTAFF.

This chain connects TRBV6-4 to TRBJ2-1; 8 nucleotides line up with TRBD1. CDR3 length: 14 residues. After removal of 6 bases from V and 5 bases from J, the junction contained 6 bases not matched to a gene. Germline CDR1 reads MRHNA; CDR2 reads SNTAGT. The CDR3 region is CASSRTGLNNEQFF. DNA for the CDR3: TGTGCCAGCAGCAGGACAGGGCTAAACAATGAGCAGTTCTTC.

Worth noting for this clone: This sample also contains other DNA sequences that code for the same CDR3. The genes are TRBV7-9 and TRBJ1-2; D call uncertain. This CDR3 has 13 amino acids. Per the germline V gene, CDR1 is SEHNR and CDR2 is FQNEAQ (reference sequence). With 5 bases removed from V and 6 bases from J, the gap between germline ends came to 13 bases. The CDR3 DNA reads as TGTGCCAGCAGCCGAAGGACCGGGGATGGCTACACCTTC. It translates to CASSRRTGDGYTF. Looking up the rest from reference TRBV7-9 and TRBJ1-2 gives the full variable domain: DTGVSQNPRHKITKRGQNVTFRCDPISEHNRLYWYRQTLGQGPEFLTYFQNEAQLEKSRLLSDRFSAERPKGSFSTLEIQRTEQGDSAMYLCASSRRTGDGYTFGSGTRLTVV.

V and J are TRBV4-1 and TRBJ2-3; no clear D gene. The V gene's germline CDR1 is MGHRA and CDR2 YSYEKL. The CDR3 has 15 residues. Trimming stripped 0 bases from V and 6 bases from J, with 13 bases between. The CDR3 region has the DNA TGCGCCAGCAGCCAAGATGTAGCCCTTTGGGATACGCAGTATTTT. It specifies CASSQDVALWDTQYF.

This clone occurred a few times. The chain couples TRBV18 to TRBJ2-3; 10 positions match TRBD1. Germline V CDR1 and CDR2: KGHSH, LQKENI. There are 16 residues in the CDR3. After removal of 3 bases from V and 2 bases from J, the junction contained 5 bases not matched to a gene. The CDR3 DNA reads TGTGCCAGCTCACCCCGGACAGGGGGAATCACAGATACGCAGTATTTT. Translated: CASSPRTGGITDTQYF.

This rearrangement joins TRBV12-1 to TRBJ1-6; TRBD1 was called by the table and not checked on the DNA. TRBV12-1 is tagged as a pseudogene. The CDR3 contains 17 residues. CDR3 nucleotide sequence: TGTGCCAGCAGCTTTGTAACCGGACAGACGTCTAATTCACCCCTCCACTTT. Translating it yields CASSFVTGQTSNSPLHF.

J is TRBJ2-6 and V is TRBV4-1; TRBD2 agrees at 9 bases. The CDR3 extends over 20 amino acids. V gave up 4 bases and J gave up 0 bases; unmatched junction bases: 13. Germline V gives CDR1 MGHRA, CDR2 YSYEKL. The CDR3: CASSRTKGGTSLSGANVLTF. DNA of the CDR3: TGCGCCAGCAGCCGAACGAAAGGGGGGACTAGCCTCTCTGGGGCCAACGTCCTGACTTTC.

The chain employs TRBV19 and TRBJ2-5; 8 bases line up with TRBD1. The germline V gene encodes CDR1 LNHDA and CDR2 SQIVND (reference sequence). This CDR3 spans 15 amino acids. With V trimmed by 4 bases and J by 2 bases, 6 bases remained unmatched. The CDR3 spells CASSTGDRRQETQYF. For the CDR3, the DNA is TGTGCCAGTAGTACCGGGGACAGGAGACAAGAGACCCAGTACTTC.

V gene TRBV7-2 combines with J gene TRBJ2-1, with 9 bases that match TRBD2. Germline CDR1 and CDR2: SGHTA and FQGNSA. This CDR3 spans 14 amino acids. The V segment lost 2 bases and the J segment 9 bases; nucleotides outside the gene matches: 5. The CDR3 bases are TGTGCCAGCAGCTTATCTAGCGGGATGGCTGAGCAGTTCTTC. Translating it yields CASSLSSGMAEQFF.

The gene calls are TRBV30 and TRBJ2-7; a possible D gene is TRBD1 (6 bases). This CDR3 contains 12 residues. The V gene lost 5 bases and the J gene lost 0 bases, with 8 bases spanning the gap. Germline V lookup: CDR1 GTSNPN, CDR2 SVGIG (reference sequence). The CDR3 reads CAWGTYSYEQYF. CDR3 nucleotides: TGTGCCTGGGGGACATACTCCTACGAGCAGTACTTC. Filled out from reference TRBV30 and TRBJ2-7, the complete variable domain reads SQTIHQWPATLVQPVGSPLSLECTVEGTSNPNLYWYRQAAGRGLQLLFYSVGIGQISSEVPQNLSASRPQDRQFILSSKKLLLSDSGFYLCAWGTYSYEQYFGPGTRLTVT.

The chain combines TRBV7-3 with TRBJ2-1; D perhaps matches TRBD1 (6 bases). V lost 5 bases and J lost 9, with 14 bases in between. The V gene's germline CDR1 is SGHTA and CDR2 FQGTGA. This CDR3 region has 13 residues. The CDR3 sequence is CASSPQGIGEQFF. The CDR3 DNA sequence: TGTGCCAGCAGCCCACAGGGAATAGGTGAGCAGTTCTTC.

The chain carries TRBV12-5 and TRBJ2-2, with 9 bases lining up with TRBD1. Germline CDR1 reads LGHNT; CDR2 reads FRNRAP. The V gene end was trimmed by 6 bases and the J gene end by 1 base; junction bases not matched to a gene: 3. This CDR3 contains 15 residues. CDR3: CASGPDRGNTGELFF. CDR3 DNA sequence: TGTGCTAGTGGCCCGGACAGGGGGAACACCGGGGAGCTGTTTTTT.

This sequence joins TRBV5-1 and TRBJ1-1; 7 bases are a match to TRBD1. The CDR3 consists of 14 residues. Looked up from germline, CDR1 is SGHRS and CDR2 is YFSETQ. Unmatched junction bases numbered 5, after V lost 4 bases and J lost 2 bases. Here the CDR3 reads CASSLAGGNTEAFF. The CDR3 bases are TGCGCCAGCAGCCTGGCAGGGGGTAACACTGAAGCTTTCTTT.

This chain links TRBV10-3 with TRBJ2-2; D is ambiguous. V lost 0 bases and J 5 bases, leaving 7 bases between the germline ends. Germline lookup yields CDR1 ENHRY and CDR2 SYGVKD. The CDR3 extends over 14 amino acids. The CDR3 spells CAISESADTGELFF. In DNA form, the CDR3 reads TGTGCCATCAGTGAGTCCGCAGATACCGGGGAGCTGTTTTTT.

The rearrangement links TRBV4-2 to TRBJ2-7; D remains unclear. Germline lookup yields CDR1 LGHNA and CDR2 YNFKEQ. The V and J ends lost 4 bases and 6 bases respectively, with 13 bases between them. This CDR3 spans 13 amino acids. CDR3 coding DNA: TGTGCCAGCAGCCCTGTCCCCGGTCGCGAGCAGTACTTC. Residues: CASSPVPGREQYF.

This clone was recorded only once. The CDR3 loop reads CASSLFQGYYGYTF. The CDR3 nucleotides are TGTGCCAGCAGTTTATTTCAGGGGTACTATGGCTACACCTTC. V and J are TRBV28 and TRBJ1-2; D possibly corresponds to TRBD1 (6 bases). The CDR3 runs to 14 residues. V was trimmed by 1 base and J by 3 bases, leaving 9 bases between them. CDR1 MDHEN and CDR2 SYDVKM come from the germline V gene.

The genes are TRBV18 and TRBJ1-1; TRBD1 is a possible D gene (5 bases). Germline V CDR1 and CDR2: KGHSH, LQKENI. V lost 0 bases and J 4 bases, leaving 9 bases between the germline ends. CDR3 length: 14 amino acids. CDR3 residues: CASSPPSGGTEAFF. The CDR3 DNA is TGTGCCAGCTCACCACCTTCGGGGGGCACTGAAGCTTTCTTT. The full variable domain, in which reference TRBV18 and TRBJ1-1 provide the parts outside the CDR3, is NAGVMQNPRHLVRRRGQEARLRCSPMKGHSHVYWYRQLPEEGLKFMVYLQKENIIDESGMPKERFSAEFPKEGPSILRIQQVVRGDSAAYFCASSPPSGGTEAFFGQGTRLTVV.

The chain has TRBV18 and TRBJ2-7; 8 bases line up with TRBD1. There are 15 residues in the CDR3. The V gene end was trimmed by 0 bases and the J gene end by 5 bases; junction bases not matched to a gene: 6. The germline V gene has CDR1 KGHSH and CDR2 LQKENI. The CDR3 coding sequence is TGTGCCAGCTCACCACCCTCTGGACAGGGTGACGAGCAGTACTTC. It is translated as CASSPPSGQGDEQYF.

The gene calls are TRBV19 and TRBJ1-2; 8 nucleotides match TRBD1. Germline loops: CDR1 LNHDA, CDR2 SQIVND (reference sequence). The CDR3 length is 15 residues. The V and J ends lost 5 bases and 5 bases, in that order; junction bases with no gene match: 10. CDR3: CASSPGTGLGYGYTF. For the CDR3, the DNA is TGTGCCAGTAGTCCCGGGACAGGCCTTGGGTATGGCTACACCTTC. The full variable domain, completed using reference TRBV19 and TRBJ1-2, is DGGITQSPKYLFRKEGQNVTLSCEQNLNHDAMYWYRQDPGQGLRLIYYSQIVNDFQKGDIAEGYSVSREKKESFPLTVTSAQKNPTAFYLCASSPGTGLGYGYTFGSGTRLTVV.

This chain joins TRBV21-1 and TRBJ1-2; the D segment call TRBD1 is taken from the table without a DNA check. TRBV21-1 is described as a pseudogene. The CDR3 has 12 amino acids. Written as DNA, the CDR3 is TGTGCCAGCATCCGGGACAACGTTGGCTACACCTTC. This codes for CASIRDNVGYTF.